Below are 11 T cell receptor beta chains sequenced from a single sample in a study of blood T cell repertoires in COVID-19 (TCRdb year 2020). Library prep was done by the immunoSEQ multiplex PCR assay. This immuneACCESS table, as held by TCRdb, lists in-frame sequences with V and J called but not all clones. Of the missing ones, under half trace to an unresolved V gene in checked studies; the others have no known cause. Across this sample there are 200,000 to 250,000 clones, with about 86% seen only once. More than 1.4% of the sample lies in the top ten. Sequenced input: peripheral blood. These receptors were taken from a man younger than 35 with active or convalescent COVID-19.

This clone was seen a single time. The chain has TRBV28 and TRBJ2-3, with a possible D match to TRBD2 (7 bases). Looked up from germline, CDR1 is MDHEN and CDR2 is SYDVKM. The CDR3 sequence is 17 residues long. The V gene lost 6 bases and the J gene lost 4 bases, with 23 bases spanning the gap. CDR3 nucleotide sequence: TGTGCCAGCAGCCCCCCTAGGGGGGGGGCCTATCCAGATACGCAGTATTTT. It is translated as CASSPPRGGAYPDTQYF.

The chain has TRBV7-9 and TRBJ2-1; 7 nucleotides agree with TRBD2. The V and J ends lost 5 bases and 7 bases, in that order; junction bases with no gene match: 11. The length of the CDR3 is 15 residues. Germline V gene data show CDR1 as SEHNR and CDR2 as FQNEAQ (reference sequence). For the CDR3, the DNA is TGTGCCAGCAGCCTCCAGACTAGCAAGGGGAATGAGCAGTTCTTC. Residues: CASSLQTSKGNEQFF.

This chain joins TRBV2 and TRBJ2-7; D is ambiguous. Germline loops: CDR1 SNHLY, CDR2 FYNNEI. Trimming removed 0 bases at V and 5 bases at J, with 14 bases between. The CDR3 is 15 amino acids. Here the CDR3 reads CASSEALRPLDEQYF. The DNA for the CDR3 is TGTGCCAGCAGTGAAGCGCTCAGGCCCCTGGACGAGCAGTACTTC.

The rearrangement links TRBV19 to TRBJ2-1; D unclear. CDR1 is LNHDA, CDR2 SQIVND, per germline (reference sequence). Deletions cut 7 bases from V and 8 bases from J, with 18 bases between. This CDR3 contains 14 residues. CDR3 amino acids: CASTTQPGRHEQFF. In DNA, the CDR3 is TGTGCCAGTACGACTCAGCCTGGTCGTCATGAGCAGTTCTTC.

This sequence joins TRBV11-2 and TRBJ2-1, with 9 bases aligning to TRBD2. The CDR3 is 14 residues long. V dropped 5 bases and J dropped 9; count of bases not matched to a gene: 8. The germline V gene encodes CDR1 SGHAT and CDR2 FQNNGV. This CDR3 is CASSVRGRGGEQFF. For the CDR3, the DNA is TGTGCCAGCAGCGTTCGCGGGAGGGGTGGTGAGCAGTTCTTC.

This clone was detected only a few times. Other DNA sequences in this sample translate to the same CDR3. The chain has TRBV19 and TRBJ1-2; D ambiguous. The germline CDR1 and CDR2 sequences are LNHDA and SQIVND (reference sequence). CDR3 length: 12 residues. V dropped 2 bases and J dropped 4 bases, with 5 bases sitting between them. CDR3 sequence: CASSISVYGYTF. The CDR3 nucleotides read TGTGCCAGTAGTATAAGCGTCTATGGCTACACCTTC.

J is TRBJ1-2 and V is TRBV19; possible D gene TRBD1, 5 bases. Germline V gene sequence: CDR1 LNHDA, CDR2 SQIVND (reference sequence). Trimming shortened V by 4 bases and J by 8 bases, and 11 bases separated the two germline ends. CDR3 length: 12 residues. In nucleotides, the CDR3 is TGTGCCAGTAGTACGGACATGAGGGGCTACACCTTC. As protein: CASSTDMRGYTF.

J is TRBJ2-1 and V is TRBV19; tentatively, D is TRBD2 (7 bases). The CDR3 sequence is 17 residues long. V was shortened by 5 bases and J by 12 bases, with 29 bases between the two germline ends. Germline assignment: CDR1 LNHDA and CDR2 SQIVND (reference sequence). The CDR3 sequence is CASSPRGPRQVSAGQFF. CDR3 DNA: TGTGCCAGTAGTCCGCGGGGGCCGAGACAGGTTAGTGCTGGGCAGTTCTTC.

V is TRBV5-1 and J is TRBJ2-7; the D gene is possibly TRBD2 (6 bases). Trimming removed 5 bases at V and 3 bases at J, with 15 bases between. Germline values: CDR1 SGHRS, CDR2 YFSETQ. The CDR3 is 14 amino acids. The CDR3: CASSPVGGYYEQYF. The CDR3 region has the DNA TGCGCCAGCAGTCCAGTTGGGGGGTACTACGAGCAGTACTTC.

The CDR3 is CASSLATGLTSPGYTF. Written as DNA, the CDR3 is TGTGCCAGCAGCTTAGCTACAGGGTTAACTTCCCCAGGCTACACCTTC. The chain links TRBV11-2 to TRBJ1-2; possible D gene TRBD1, 6 bases. The CDR3 sequence is 16 residues long. V was trimmed by 1 base and J by 8 bases, leaving 20 bases between them. Germline assignment: CDR1 SGHAT and CDR2 FQNNGV.

The CDR3 bases are TGCGCCAGCAGCGAGGGCAGCAGGTATGGCTACACCTTC. Protein sequence: CASSEGSRYGYTF. This chain links TRBV5-1 with TRBJ1-2; D is uncertain. The germline gives CDR1 SGHRS, CDR2 YFSETQ. Trimming left V 4 bases short and J 5 bases short, with 12 bases between. CDR3 length: 13 amino acids.